The source of this T cell receptor (beta chain) is a study of CD8 T cells in ankylosing spondylitis. Whole-study results and caveats: A TCR beta motif of fewer than ten highly homologous variants seemed to mark ankylosing spondylitis blood. Earlier authors reported some of these motif variants in reactive arthritis synovial fluid and blood.

5'-RACE, quantitative and with molecular barcodes, yielded the TCR beta libraries. TCRdb fed the 5' RACE reads into MiXCR, producing one record per CDR3 protein. The repertoire includes some 120,000 distinct CDR3 sequences, roughly 13% of them detected once, and around 3% sits in the top ten. This CDR3 contains 11 residues. V lost 5 bases and J lost 6, with 11 bases in between. CDR1 is DFQATT and CDR2 is SNEGSKA in the germline V gene (reference sequence). This clonotype occurred a few times. As yet, its antigen is unknown. This TCR derives from a female donor with ankylosing spondylitis or in good health (not recorded which). Sequenced sample: blood, either unsorted or a sorted T cell fraction (not recorded which). The chain links TRBV20-1 to TRBJ2-7; D might be TRBD2 (5 bases). In DNA, the CDR3 is TGCAGTGCTCAACTCCGGGGCGAGCAGTACTTC. It codes for CSAQLRGEQYF.